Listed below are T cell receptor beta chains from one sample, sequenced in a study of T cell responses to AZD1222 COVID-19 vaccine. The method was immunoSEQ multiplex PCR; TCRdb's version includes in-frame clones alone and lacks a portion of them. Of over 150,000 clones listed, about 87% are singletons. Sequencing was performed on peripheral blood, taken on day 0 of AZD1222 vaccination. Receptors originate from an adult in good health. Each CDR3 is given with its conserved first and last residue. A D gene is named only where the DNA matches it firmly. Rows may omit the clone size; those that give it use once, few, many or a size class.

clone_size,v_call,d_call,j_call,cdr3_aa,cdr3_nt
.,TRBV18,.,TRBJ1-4,CASSEPGVNEKLFF,TGTGCCAGCTCAGAACCGGGCGTTAATGAAAAACTGTTTTTT
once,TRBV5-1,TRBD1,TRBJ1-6,CASSAGTGYSPLHF,TGCGCCAGCAGCGCCGGGACAGGGTATTCACCCCTCCACTTT
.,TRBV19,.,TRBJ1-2,CASSRIPWGPYGYTF,TGTGCCAGTAGTCGCATCCCTTGGGGCCCCTATGGCTACACCTTC
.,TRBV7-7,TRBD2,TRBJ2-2,CASSRVPSGENTGELFF,TGTGCCAGCAGCCGCGTACCTAGCGGGGAGAACACCGGGGAGCTGTTTTTT
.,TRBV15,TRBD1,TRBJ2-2,CATSDILGTANTGELFF,TGTGCCACCAGCGACATACTCGGGACAGCGAACACCGGGGAGCTGTTTTTT
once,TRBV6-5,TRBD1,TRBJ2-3,CASRPGQVRDTQYF,TGTGCCAGCAGGCCGGGACAGGTCAGAGATACGCAGTATTTT
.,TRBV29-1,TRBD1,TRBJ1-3,CSVDVQGAGNTIYF,TGCAGCGTTGACGTGCAGGGGGCTGGAAACACCATATATTTT
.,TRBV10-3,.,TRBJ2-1,CAISDIGGDEQFF,TGTGCCATCAGTGACATCGGAGGCGATGAGCAGTTCTTC
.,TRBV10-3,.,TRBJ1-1,CAIRAGEGTEAFF,TGTGCCATCAGAGCGGGTGAGGGCACTGAAGCTTTCTTT
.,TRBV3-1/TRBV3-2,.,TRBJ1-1,CASSQNTGITEAFF,TGTGCCAGCAGCCAGAACACAGGGATAACTGAAGCTTTCTTT
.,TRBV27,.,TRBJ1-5,CASRLYSNQPQHF,TGTGCCAGCAGACTGTATAGCAATCAGCCCCAGCATTTT
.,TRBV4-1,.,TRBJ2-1,CASSPYHGNEQFF,TGCGCCAGCAGCCCTTATCACGGTAATGAGCAGTTCTTC
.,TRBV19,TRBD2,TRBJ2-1,CASSMAGGPSYNEQFF,TGTGCCAGTAGTATGGCGGGGGGACCTTCCTACAATGAGCAGTTCTTC
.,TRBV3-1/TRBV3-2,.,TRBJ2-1,CASSQEDRGPYNEQFF,TGTGCCAGCAGCCAAGAAGATCGGGGGCCCTACAATGAGCAGTTCTTC
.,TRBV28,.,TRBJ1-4,CASSLRRPSIEELFF,TGTGCCAGCAGTTTGCGCAGGCCTTCGATTGAAGAACTGTTTTTT
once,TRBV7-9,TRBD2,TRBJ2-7,CASSLGGGNEQYF,TGTGCCAGCAGCTTAGGCGGGGGGAACGAGCAGTACTTC